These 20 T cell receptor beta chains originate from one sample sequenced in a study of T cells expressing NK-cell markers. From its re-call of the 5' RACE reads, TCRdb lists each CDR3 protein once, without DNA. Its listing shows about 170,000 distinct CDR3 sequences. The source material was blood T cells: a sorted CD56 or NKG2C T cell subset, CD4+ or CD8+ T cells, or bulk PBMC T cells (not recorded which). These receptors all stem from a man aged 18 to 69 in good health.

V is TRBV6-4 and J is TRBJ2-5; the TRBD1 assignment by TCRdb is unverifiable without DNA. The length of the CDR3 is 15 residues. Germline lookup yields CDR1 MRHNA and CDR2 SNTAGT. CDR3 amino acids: CASSDNPGPQETQYF.

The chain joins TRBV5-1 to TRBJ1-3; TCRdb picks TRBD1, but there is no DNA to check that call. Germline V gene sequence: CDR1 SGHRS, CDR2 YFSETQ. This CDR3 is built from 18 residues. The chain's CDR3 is CASSFTLGEGAYGNTIYF.

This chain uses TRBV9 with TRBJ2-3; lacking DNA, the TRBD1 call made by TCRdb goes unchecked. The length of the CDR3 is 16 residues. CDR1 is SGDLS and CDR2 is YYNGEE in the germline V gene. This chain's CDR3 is CASTATPDRGTDTQYF. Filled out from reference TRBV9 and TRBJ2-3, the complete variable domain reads DSGVTQTPKHLITATGQRVTLRCSPRSGDLSVYWYQQSLDQGLQFLIQYYNGEERAKGNILERFSAQQFPDLHSELNLSSLELGDSALYFCASTATPDRGTDTQYFGPGTRLTVL.

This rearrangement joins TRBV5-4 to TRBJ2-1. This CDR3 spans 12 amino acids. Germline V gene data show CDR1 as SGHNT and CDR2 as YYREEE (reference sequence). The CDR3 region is CASGTAYNEQFF.

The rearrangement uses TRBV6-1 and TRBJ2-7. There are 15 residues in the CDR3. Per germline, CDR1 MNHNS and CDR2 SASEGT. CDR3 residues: CASSDTVGSSYEQYF.

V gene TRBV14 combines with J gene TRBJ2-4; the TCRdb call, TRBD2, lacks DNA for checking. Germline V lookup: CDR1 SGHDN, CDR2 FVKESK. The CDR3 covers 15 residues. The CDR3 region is CASSQGLGRGNIQYF. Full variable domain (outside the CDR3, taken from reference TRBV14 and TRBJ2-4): EAGVTQFPSHSVIEKGQTVTLRCDPISGHDNLYWYRRVMGKEIKFLLHFVKESKQDESGMPNNRFLAERTGGTYSTLKVQPAELEDSGVYFCASSQGLGRGNIQYFGAGTRLSVL.

The CDR3 spells CASSTRTVNQPQHF. The chain uses TRBV6-1 and TRBJ1-5; TCRdb designates TRBD1, a call that cannot be tested without DNA. The germline V gene encodes CDR1 MNHNS and CDR2 SASEGT. The CDR3 extends over 14 amino acids.

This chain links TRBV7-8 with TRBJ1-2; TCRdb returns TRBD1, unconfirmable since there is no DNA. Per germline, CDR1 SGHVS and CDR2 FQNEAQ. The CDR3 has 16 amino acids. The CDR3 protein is CASSPGGRGLNYGYTF.

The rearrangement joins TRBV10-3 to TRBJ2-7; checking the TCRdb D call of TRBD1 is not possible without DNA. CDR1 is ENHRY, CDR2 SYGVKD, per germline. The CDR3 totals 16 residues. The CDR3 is CAISEGMGGPSYEQYF.

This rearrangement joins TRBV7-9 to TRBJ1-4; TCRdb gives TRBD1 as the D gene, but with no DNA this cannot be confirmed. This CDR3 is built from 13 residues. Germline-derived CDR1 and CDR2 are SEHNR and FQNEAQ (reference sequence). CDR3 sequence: CASSFLQEEKLFF.

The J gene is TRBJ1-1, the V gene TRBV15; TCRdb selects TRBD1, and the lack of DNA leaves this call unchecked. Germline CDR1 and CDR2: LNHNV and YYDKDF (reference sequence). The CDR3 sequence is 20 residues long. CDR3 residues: CATSRDFPSRDSWMNTEAFF.

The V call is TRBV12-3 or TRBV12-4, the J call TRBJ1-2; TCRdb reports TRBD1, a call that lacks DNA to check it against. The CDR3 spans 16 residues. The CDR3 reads CASSLETGPANYGYTF.

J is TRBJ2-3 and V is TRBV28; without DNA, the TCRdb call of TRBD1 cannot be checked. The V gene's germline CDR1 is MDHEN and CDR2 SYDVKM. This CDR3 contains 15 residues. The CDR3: CASKLTESVTDTQYF.

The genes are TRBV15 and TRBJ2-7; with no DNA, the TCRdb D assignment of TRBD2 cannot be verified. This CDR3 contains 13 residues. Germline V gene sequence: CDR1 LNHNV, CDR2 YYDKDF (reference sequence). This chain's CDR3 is CATGVAGDYEQYF.

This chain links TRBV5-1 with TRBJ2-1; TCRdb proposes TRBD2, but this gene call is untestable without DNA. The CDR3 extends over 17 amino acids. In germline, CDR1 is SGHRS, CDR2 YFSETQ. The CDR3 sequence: CASSTTRGGLRGNEQFF.

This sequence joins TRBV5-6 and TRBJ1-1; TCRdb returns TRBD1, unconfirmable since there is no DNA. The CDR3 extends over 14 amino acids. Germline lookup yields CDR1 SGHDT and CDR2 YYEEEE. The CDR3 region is CASRGRGERTEAFF.

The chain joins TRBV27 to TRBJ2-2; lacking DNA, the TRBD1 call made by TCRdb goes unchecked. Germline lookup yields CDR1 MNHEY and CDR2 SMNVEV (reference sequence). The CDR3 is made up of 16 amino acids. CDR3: CASSFSRTGGTGELFF.

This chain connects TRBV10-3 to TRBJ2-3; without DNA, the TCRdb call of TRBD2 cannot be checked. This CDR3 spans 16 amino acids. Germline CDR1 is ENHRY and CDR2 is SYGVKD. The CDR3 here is CAIRPASGGPTDTQYF.

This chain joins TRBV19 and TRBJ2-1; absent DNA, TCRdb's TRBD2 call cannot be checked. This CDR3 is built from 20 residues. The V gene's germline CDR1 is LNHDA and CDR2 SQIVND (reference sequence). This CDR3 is CASSMPSGLAGGSSYNEQFF.

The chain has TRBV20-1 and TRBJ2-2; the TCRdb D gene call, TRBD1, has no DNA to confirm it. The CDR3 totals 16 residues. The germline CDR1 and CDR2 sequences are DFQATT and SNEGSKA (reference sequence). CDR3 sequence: CSARDFDRGDTGELFF.